A single TCR beta chain is shown here with its context. Germline lookup yields CDR1 MNHEY and CDR2 SVGAGI. This CDR3 spans 14 amino acids. The V gene end was trimmed by 6 bases and the J gene end by 4 bases; junction bases not matched to a gene: 6. This record belongs to a study of blood T cell repertoires in COVID-19. Repertoires were generated with immunoSEQ multiplex PCR, while TCRdb's copy carries only in-frame clones and drops some. The table includes some 250,000 clones, approximately 84% detected once. The sequence derives from a woman between 25 and 40 years old who had recovered from COVID-19. The sequenced material came from peripheral blood. V gene TRBV6-5 combines with J gene TRBJ2-7; the match to TRBD2 covers 10 bases. The CDR3 spells CASRLAGRIYEQYF. Here the CDR3 DNA reads TGTGCCAGCAGACTAGCGGGGAGAATTTACGAGCAGTACTTC.